The present TCR beta chain was sequenced within a study of regulatory T cells in long-lasting Graves disease. Study-wide findings and caveats: Favored gene segments in persistent disease were TRBV28, TRBJ1-2 and TRBJ2-5. TCR diversity was lower in persistent than newly diagnosed Graves' disease.

This clonotype was found many times. Antigen unknown. Specified time point: newly diagnosed GD, antithyroid drugs for less than 3 months. The TCR library was prepared using RNA isolated from PBMCs. CDR3-region Arm-PCR and iRepertoire HTBI primers produced the TCR beta libraries. TCRdb reanalysed the multiplex PCR reads using MiXCR and keeps one entry per CDR3 protein. The repertoire holds a few hundred thousand distinct CDR3 sequences, with less than 15% as singletons. Germline V CDR1 and CDR2: SGHVS, FQNEAQ. This CDR3 comprises 15 residues. V shed 6 bases, J shed 1 base, and the junction held 6 bases outside the gene matches. The sample was also linked to a second study, of T cells in Graves' hyperthyroidism and ophthalmopathy. That paper adds: Hyperthyroidism, newly diagnosed and lasting under 2 months, affected patients aged 18 to 65. A first-round RT-PCR of the TCR CDR3 used the HTBI primer set.

The sequenced sample was peripheral blood mononuclear cells (PBMCs), obtained at new diagnosis, from a patient treated with antithyroid drugs. The source of this sequence is a woman aged 50 to 60 with Graves disease. The rearrangement links TRBV7-8 to TRBJ2-7; TRBD1 aligns across 10 bases. CDR3 sequence reads: CASSLPGQGSYEQYF. DNA of the CDR3: TGTGCCAGCAGTCTCCCGGGACAGGGGTCCTACGAGCAGTACTTC.